The sequence of this T cell receptor (beta chain) was determined in a study of Ad26.COV2.S vaccination and SARS-CoV-2 variants. Study results and limitations: Reported post-vaccination CD8+ and CD4+ T cell responses to spike showed substantial breadth. Analyses that measured TCR breadth and depth may have underestimated total T cell responses.

The protocol was immunoSEQ multiplex PCR, while the TCRdb copy is restricted to in-frame clones and leaves out a portion. The sample carries 300,000 to 400,000 clones, about 90% recorded once. With regard to this clone: Its specificity is unknown.

The germline CDR1 and CDR2 sequences are SGHAT and FQNNGV. The CDR3 has 12 residues. V was cut by 8 bases and J by 8 bases, with 14 bases left in between. This receptor was obtained from a human donor who had recovered from COVID-19. The chain carries TRBV11-2 and TRBJ2-3, with no clear D. The material sequenced was peripheral blood, taken after recovery from COVID-19. CDR3 sequence: CASGVSYVTQYF. The CDR3, as DNA: TGTGCCAGCGGAGTTTCGTACGTTACGCAGTATTTT.